The 29 T cell receptor beta chains reported below all come from one sample, sequenced in a study of blood T cell repertoires in COVID-19. Some clones are missing from TCRdb's copy, which holds only in-frame ones; the method was immunoSEQ multiplex PCR. The table includes over 150,000 clones, around 80% detected once. Sequenced sample: PBMCs or T cells enriched from blood (not recorded which). The receptor set was obtained from a woman in her seventies in a cohort exposed to, infected with or recovered from COVID-19 (not recorded which).

This chain connects TRBV6-5 to TRBJ2-7; tentative D call: TRBD1 (5 bases). The germline CDR1 and CDR2 sequences are MNHEY and SVGAGI. Trimming removed 6 bases from V and 4 bases from J, with 16 bases in between. The CDR3 sequence is 14 residues long. The CDR3, as DNA: TGTGCCAGCAGCCGCGACAGAAACCCTTACGAGCAGTACTTC. This encodes CASSRDRNPYEQYF.

This chain connects TRBV6-5 to TRBJ1-5; 11 bases are shared with TRBD1. There are 15 residues in the CDR3. V gave up 4 bases and J gave up 4 bases; unmatched junction bases: 3. Germline V gene lookup returns CDR1 MNHEY and CDR2 SVGAGI. This chain's CDR3 is CASSLGTGGNQPQHF. The CDR3 DNA reads TGTGCCAGCAGTTTAGGGACAGGGGGAAATCAGCCCCAGCATTTT.

The chain couples TRBV30 to TRBJ1-5; TRBD1 aligns across 7 bases. V lost 5 bases and J lost 2; bases outside the gene matches: 3. This CDR3 region has 13 residues. Germline V lookup: CDR1 GTSNPN, CDR2 SVGIG (reference sequence). The CDR3 DNA reads as TGTGCCTGGGGTGGACAGGGCAATCAGCCCCAGCATTTT. Translated: CAWGGQGNQPQHF.

CDR3 in DNA: TGTGCCAGCAGCTTAGTCGGAGGGGGCAATATGGGCTACACCTTC. Its translation is CASSLVGGGNMGYTF. V is TRBV7-2 and J is TRBJ1-2, with 7 bases identical to TRBD1. The CDR3 has 15 residues. The V and J ends lost 1 base and 8 bases, in that order; junction bases with no gene match: 10. Germline V lookup: CDR1 SGHTA, CDR2 FQGNSA.

The chain links TRBV15 to TRBJ2-1, with 9 bases matching TRBD2. Trimming cost V 4 bases and J 4 bases; bases outside gene matches: 5. CDR3 length equals 15 residues. Germline CDR1 is LNHNV and CDR2 is YYDKDF (reference sequence). The CDR3 is CATSTRLAEYNEQFF. The CDR3 bases are TGTGCCACCAGCACAAGACTAGCGGAATACAATGAGCAGTTCTTC.

This chain uses TRBV7-8 with TRBJ2-4; D perhaps matches TRBD1 (5 bases). CDR3 length: 13 amino acids. Trimming pared 1 base from V and 5 bases from J, leaving 6 bases between. Per the germline V gene, CDR1 is SGHVS and CDR2 is FQNEAQ. In DNA form, the CDR3 reads TGTGCCAGCAGCTTAGTGGGGCAAAACATTCAGTACTTC. It yields the protein CASSLVGQNIQYF.

The chain's CDR3 is CASSTQGAGANVLTF. The CDR3 DNA reads as TGTGCCAGTAGTACACAGGGGGCTGGGGCCAACGTCCTGACTTTC. The chain carries TRBV19 and TRBJ2-6; 8 bases are shared with TRBD1. Germline trimming cut 4 bases from V and 2 bases from J; bases unmatched to any gene: 1. The V gene's germline CDR1 is LNHDA and CDR2 SQIVND (reference sequence). This CDR3 is 15 amino acids long. Complete variable domain (other parts from reference TRBV19 and TRBJ2-6): DGGITQSPKYLFRKEGQNVTLSCEQNLNHDAMYWYRQDPGQGLRLIYYSQIVNDFQKGDIAEGYSVSREKKESFPLTVTSAQKNPTAFYLCASSTQGAGANVLTFGAGSRLTVL.

The J gene is TRBJ1-2, the V gene TRBV19; 9 bases are a match to TRBD1. Trimming removed 4 bases from V and 5 bases from J; junction bases left unmatched: 8. The CDR3 covers 15 residues. Per the germline V gene, CDR1 is LNHDA and CDR2 is SQIVND (reference sequence). The CDR3 DNA sequence: TGTGCCAGTAGTACAAACAGGGGGCGAGGTTATGGCTACACCTTC. This codes for CASSTNRGRGYGYTF.

This chain connects TRBV3-1 (or the pseudogene TRBV3-2) to TRBJ2-1; a weak D match, TRBD2 (5 bases). Germline CDR1 LGHDT, CDR2 YNNKEL (reference sequence). Trimming took 4 bases from V and 10 from J, leaving 17 bases between them. This CDR3 contains 14 residues. Written as DNA, the CDR3 is TGTGCCAGCAGCCGCTTTCGGGCTCCGGGGGAGCAGTTCTTC. Translating gives CASSRFRAPGEQFF.

J is TRBJ2-3 and V is TRBV19, with TRBD2 identical over 12 bases. Germline V lookup: CDR1 LNHDA, CDR2 SQIVND (reference sequence). V dropped 5 bases and J dropped 4; count of bases not matched to a gene: 7. The length of the CDR3 is 16 residues. Written as DNA, the CDR3 is TGTGCCAGTAGTGTACGACTAGCGGGAGAGTCAGATACGCAGTATTTT. It is translated as CASSVRLAGESDTQYF. The variable domain in full, completed from reference TRBV19 and TRBJ2-3, reads DGGITQSPKYLFRKEGQNVTLSCEQNLNHDAMYWYRQDPGQGLRLIYYSQIVNDFQKGDIAEGYSVSREKKESFPLTVTSAQKNPTAFYLCASSVRLAGESDTQYFGPGTRLTVL.

This rearrangement joins TRBV7-3 to TRBJ1-6; 9 nucleotides line up with TRBD1. Germline V gene data show CDR1 as SGHTA and CDR2 as FQGTGA. The CDR3 sequence is 16 residues long. With V trimmed by 2 bases and J by 8 bases, 7 bases remained unmatched. The chain's CDR3 is CASSLDLRDRDSPLHF. CDR3 nucleotides: TGTGCCAGCAGCTTAGACTTGCGGGACAGGGATTCACCCCTCCACTTT.

The chain employs TRBV19 and TRBJ2-2; D is ambiguous. Per the germline V gene, CDR1 is LNHDA and CDR2 is SQIVND (reference sequence). The germline V and J ends were trimmed by 5 bases and 6 bases, with 13 bases remaining between them. The CDR3 runs to 14 residues. Written as DNA, the CDR3 is TGTGCCAGTAGTTGGCCGTCGGGTTCCGGGGAGCTGTTTTTT. Its protein product is CASSWPSGSGELFF. The full variable domain, completed using reference TRBV19 and TRBJ2-2, is DGGITQSPKYLFRKEGQNVTLSCEQNLNHDAMYWYRQDPGQGLRLIYYSQIVNDFQKGDIAEGYSVSREKKESFPLTVTSAQKNPTAFYLCASSWPSGSGELFFGEGSRLTVL.

The chain recombines TRBV7-2 with TRBJ2-7, with D possibly TRBD2 on 6 matching bases. This CDR3 is 15 amino acids long. The V gene lost 0 bases and the J gene lost 3 bases, with 12 bases spanning the gap. CDR1 and CDR2 from the germline V gene are SGHTA and FQGNSA. The CDR3 protein is CASSLAGQGGYEQYF. CDR3 DNA: TGTGCCAGCAGCTTAGCAGGGCAGGGAGGCTACGAGCAGTACTTC.

The chain uses TRBV28 and TRBJ2-7, with 8 bases that match TRBD2. Germline CDR1 and CDR2: MDHEN and SYDVKM. CDR3 length: 16 residues. V dropped 5 bases and J dropped 1; count of bases not matched to a gene: 10. Here the CDR3 reads CASSRVSGTESYEQYF. CDR3 DNA: TGTGCCAGCAGTAGGGTTAGCGGGACGGAATCCTACGAGCAGTACTTC.

The chain carries TRBV7-3 and TRBJ2-2, with 10 positions matching TRBD1. V lost 5 bases to trimming and J lost 4 bases; unmatched junction nucleotides: 10. The length of the CDR3 is 17 residues. CDR1 is SGHTA, CDR2 FQGTGA, per germline. CDR3: CASSPDRGAPGTGELFF. The DNA for the CDR3 is TGTGCCAGCAGCCCGGACAGGGGGGCGCCCGGCACCGGGGAGCTGTTTTTT.

This clone was detected only once. The chain couples TRBV19 to TRBJ2-5, with TRBD2 as a possible D gene (5 bases). This CDR3 is 15 amino acids long. V gave up 4 bases and J gave up 5 bases, with 17 bases separating them. Germline loops: CDR1 LNHDA, CDR2 SQIVND (reference sequence). The CDR3, as DNA: TGTGCCAGTAGTACCCAGTCTAGCACGCGGGAGACCCAGTACTTC. This gives the protein CASSTQSSTRETQYF.

This clone turned up a few times. The CDR3 DNA is TGTGCCAGCAGGCCGGGACAGGGCACCTACGAGCAGTACTTC. Protein sequence: CASRPGQGTYEQYF. The chain joins TRBV28 to TRBJ2-7; 9 bases agree with TRBD1. V trimming: 6 bases; J trimming: 2 bases; junction bases outside the gene matches: 5. Germline CDR1 reads MDHEN; CDR2 reads SYDVKM. CDR3 length: 14 residues. Variable domain in full (rest from reference TRBV28 and TRBJ2-7): DVKVTQSSRYLVKRTGEKVFLECVQDMDHENMFWYRQDPGLGLRLIYFSYDVKMKEKGDIPEGYSVSREKKERFSLILESASTNQTSMYLCASRPGQGTYEQYFGPGTRLTVT.

V usage is TRBV27 and J usage is TRBJ2-7, with 9 bases matching TRBD2. The CDR3 loop spans 16 amino acids. Unmatched junction bases numbered 10, after V lost 4 bases and J lost 3 bases. Germline assignment: CDR1 MNHEY and CDR2 SMNVEV (reference sequence). Here the CDR3 reads CASSYQASGMIYEQYF. The CDR3 DNA sequence: TGTGCCAGCAGTTATCAGGCTAGCGGGATGATCTACGAGCAGTACTTC.

The chain recombines TRBV4-1 with TRBJ2-2, with D possibly TRBD2 on 5 matching bases. V lost 4 bases and J 5 bases, leaving 11 bases between the germline ends. The germline V gene encodes CDR1 MGHRA and CDR2 YSYEKL. This CDR3 region has 14 residues. The CDR3 sequence is CASSRGSETGELFF. The DNA for the CDR3 is TGCGCCAGCAGCCGAGGGAGTGAGACCGGGGAGCTGTTTTTT.

The CDR3 protein is CSVGAAWGEQFF. CDR3 DNA sequence: TGCAGCGTGGGGGCGGCGTGGGGTGAGCAGTTCTTC. The V gene is TRBV29-1, the J gene TRBJ2-1, with D maybe TRBD1 (6 bases). Germline V gives CDR1 SQVTM, CDR2 ANQGSEA. This CDR3 has 12 residues. The germline V and J ends were trimmed by 6 bases and 9 bases, with 15 bases remaining between them.

This clone was counted a single time. This chain joins TRBV11-3 and TRBJ2-5; D gene unclear. V was pared by 4 bases and J by 5 bases, with 5 bases between. Germline CDR1 is SGHNT and CDR2 is YENEEA. The CDR3 has 11 amino acids. The CDR3 DNA follows: TGTGCCAGCAGCTCCCAGGAGACCCAGTACTTC. Translating gives CASSSQETQYF.

The chain employs TRBV6-5 and TRBJ1-1; D is perhaps TRBD1 (5 bases). The CDR3 length is 15 residues. Trimming shortened V by 0 bases and J by 3 bases, and 11 bases separated the two germline ends. Germline V gives CDR1 MNHEY, CDR2 SVGAGI. The CDR3 sequence is CASSYSGGSHTEAFF. CDR3 coding DNA: TGTGCCAGCAGTTACTCGGGGGGTTCACACACTGAAGCTTTCTTT.

This chain uses TRBV9 with TRBJ2-1; 14 nucleotides align to TRBD2. The V segment lost 4 bases and the J segment 4 bases; nucleotides outside the gene matches: 7. Per germline, CDR1 SGDLS and CDR2 YYNGEE. The CDR3 runs 17 residues. The CDR3 coding sequence is TGTGCCAGCAGCCCTCGGACTAGCGGGAGGTTGTACAATGAGCAGTTCTTC. Residues: CASSPRTSGRLYNEQFF. Looking up the rest from reference TRBV9 and TRBJ2-1 gives the full variable domain: DSGVTQTPKHLITATGQRVTLRCSPRSGDLSVYWYQQSLDQGLQFLIQYYNGEERAKGNILERFSAQQFPDLHSELNLSSLELGDSALYFCASSPRTSGRLYNEQFFGPGTRLTVL.

The gene calls are TRBV3-1 (or the pseudogene TRBV3-2) and TRBJ2-7; D ambiguous. The CDR3 has 14 residues. Germline assignment: CDR1 LGHDT and CDR2 YNNKEL (reference sequence). The V end was cut by 1 base, the J end by 2 bases, with 9 bases between. CDR3 protein: CASSQGFSTYEQYF. CDR3 DNA: TGTGCCAGCAGCCAAGGATTCAGTACCTACGAGCAGTACTTC.

This rearrangement joins TRBV6-2 or TRBV6-3 to TRBJ1-5; 7 bases line up with TRBD1. V lost 6 bases to trimming and J lost 6 bases; unmatched junction nucleotides: 5. CDR1 is MNHEY, CDR2 SVGEGT, per germline. This CDR3 is built from 13 residues. In nucleotides, the CDR3 is TGTGCCAGCAGCCGACAGGGCTTTCAGCCCCAGCATTTT. Translating gives CASSRQGFQPQHF.

The chain has TRBV4-1 and TRBJ2-1, with TRBD1 matching over 10 bases. CDR3 size: 16 residues. With 3 bases clipped from V and 1 base from J, the junction kept 3 bases outside the gene matches. In germline, CDR1 is MGHRA, CDR2 YSYEKL. DNA of the CDR3: TGCGCCAGCAGCCAGCGGGACAGGGGATCCTACAATGAGCAGTTCTTC. Protein product: CASSQRDRGSYNEQFF.

This clone was counted a few times. The V call is TRBV9, the J call TRBJ2-1; 9 nucleotides match TRBD2. Per germline, CDR1 SGDLS and CDR2 YYNGEE. V shed 4 bases and J 6 bases; nucleotides not matched to a gene: 17. CDR3 size: 18 residues. The CDR3 loop is CASSPTLGGSGRGNEQFF. CDR3 bases: TGTGCCAGCAGCCCGACCCTCGGAGGTAGCGGGAGAGGCAATGAGCAGTTCTTC.

This chain uses TRBV5-8 with TRBJ1-6, with 7 bases fitting TRBD1. There are 15 residues in the CDR3. The germline V gene has CDR1 SGHTS and CDR2 YDEGEE. Trimming cost V 5 bases and J 8 bases; bases outside gene matches: 10. The CDR3 nucleotides read TGTGCCAGCAGTCCACAGGGGAATCGAGATTCACCCCTCCACTTT. Translated: CASSPQGNRDSPLHF.

The gene calls are TRBV21-1 and TRBJ2-7; the table's D call of TRBD1 was not tested on the DNA. TRBV21-1 is given as a pseudogene. The CDR3 spans 15 residues. CDR3 nucleotide sequence: TGTGCCAGCCCAACCGGGACACGCAGATTCTACGAGCAGTACTTC. Protein: CASPTGTRRFYEQYF.